This TCR beta chain was sequenced in a study of blood T cell repertoires in COVID-19. Turning to the study itself: Spain, Italy and the United States supplied samples that represented acute and convalescent COVID-19.

V was pared by 1 base and J by 3 bases, with 3 bases of the junction left unmatched. This CDR3 region has 16 residues. Germline loops: CDR1 SGHDT, CDR2 YYEEEE. As processed by the authors: Amplification of reference gene primers was used by the study to estimate nucleated cell counts. Clones were sequenced by immunoSEQ multiplex PCR, and TCRdb holds only the in-frame ones, with some missing. V and J calls and clone size are as listed in that table; D and trimming were resolved from the DNA. Seen here are under 250,000 clones, approximately 90% observed once, and the top ten hold around 17%. The material sequenced was peripheral blood. The genes are TRBV5-6 and TRBJ2-2; 10 bases are a match to TRBD2. This receptor was identified in a man between 50 and 59 years old with COVID-19, enrolled during active disease. The CDR3 region is CASSLKSGRDTGELFF. The CDR3 DNA sequence: TGTGCCAGCAGCTTGAAAAGCGGGAGGGACACCGGGGAGCTGTTTTTT.